This TCR beta chain was captured by sequencing in a study of T cell repertoires in cytomegalovirus infection. TCRdb analysed the reads with MiXCR anew, one entry per CDR3 protein. Among more than 650,000 distinct CDR3 sequences listed, 35% to 45% were seen once. Germline V gives CDR1 MDHEN, CDR2 SYDVKM. Trimming left V 8 bases short and J 4 bases short, with 23 bases between. This CDR3 is 16 amino acids long. This clonotype was counted only a few times. Sequenced material: PBMCs. The TCR sequence derives from a human donor in good health (CMV status not recorded). Some clones in this sample may be carry-over from other donors' samples. The chain has TRBV28 and TRBJ1-1; TRBD1 might be the D (6 bases). The DNA of the CDR3 is TGTGCCAGCCCTAAACCGGACAGCCTGATCGGCACTGAAGCTTTCTTT. Translated: CASPKPDSLIGTEAFF.